This T cell receptor (beta chain) was recorded in a study of T cells in Graves' hyperthyroidism and ophthalmopathy. Overall study: Pretreatment peripheral blood was obtained at initial diagnosis.

Investigators excluded patients with uncontrolled infection, other autoimmune disease, pregnancy or lactation. This clonotype appeared a few times. Its antigen is unidentified. Amplified TCR beta CDR3 regions came from RNA transcripts. The primer set for the first-round RT-PCR of the TCR CDR3 was HTBI. TCRdb re-called the multiplex PCR reads through MiXCR, storing one row per CDR3 protein. This table has 250,000 to 350,000 distinct CDR3 sequences, 15% to 20% appearing once. CDR1 is MGHRA, CDR2 YSYEKL, per germline. J was trimmed by 2 bases and V by 3 bases; bases with no gene match: 9. This CDR3 contains 17 residues. General study points: Most thyroid clonotypes with frequency above 0.001 were detected in blood.

The chain carries TRBV4-1 and TRBJ2-1; 8 nucleotides align to TRBD2. Specimen: blood. This receptor was taken from a man aged 25-40 years with Graves' hyperthyroidism. In DNA form, the CDR3 reads TGCGCCAGCAGCCAGGGAGCTATAGCGGGACCCTACAATGAGCAGTTCTTC. This gives the protein CASSQGAIAGPYNEQFF.